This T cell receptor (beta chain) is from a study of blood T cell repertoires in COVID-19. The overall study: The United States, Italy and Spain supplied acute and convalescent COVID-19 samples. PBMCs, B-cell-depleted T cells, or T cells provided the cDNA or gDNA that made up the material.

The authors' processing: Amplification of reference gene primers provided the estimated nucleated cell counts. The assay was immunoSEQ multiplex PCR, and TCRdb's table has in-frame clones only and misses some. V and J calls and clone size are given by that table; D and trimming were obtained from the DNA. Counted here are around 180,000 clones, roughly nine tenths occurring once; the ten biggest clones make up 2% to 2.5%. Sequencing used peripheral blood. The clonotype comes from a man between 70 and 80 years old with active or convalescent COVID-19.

This CDR3 reads CASSLTAGGLTDTQYF. The CDR3 nucleotides read TGTGCCAGCAGCTTGACGGCGGGGGGCCTCACAGATACGCAGTATTTT. The chain joins TRBV5-5 to TRBJ2-3; 8 bases match TRBD2. Germline-derived CDR1 and CDR2 are SGHKS and YYEKEE (reference sequence). The ends lost 1 base at V and 2 bases at J; junction bases unmatched: 6. CDR3 length: 16 amino acids.